Presented here are 15 T cell receptor beta chains from one specimen sequenced in a study of cytotoxic CD8 clonotypes in ibrutinib-treated CLL. The data were produced by immunoSEQ multiplex PCR, yet TCRdb's version contains in-frame clones alone and is incomplete. The sample contains over 6,500 clones, around 70% of which appear only once. Sequencing used PBMCs, obtained before ibrutinib treatment. The receptors derive from a human donor with chronic lymphocytic leukemia.

The V and J genes are TRBV7-3 and TRBJ2-2; 7 bases line up with TRBD2. V lost 5 bases and J lost 0; bases outside the gene matches: 6. CDR1 is SGHTA and CDR2 is FQGTGA in the germline V gene. This CDR3 contains 16 residues. CDR3 bases: TGTGCCAGCAGCCAAGCGAGCGGGACGAACACCGGGGAGCTGTTTTTT. Translating it yields CASSQASGTNTGELFF.

The CDR3 bases are TGTGCCAGCAGTTTATTGGGTTCCTTACCCCAAGAGACCCAGTACTTC. It codes for CASSLLGSLPQETQYF. The chain couples TRBV27 to TRBJ2-5; unclear D gene. Trimming shortened V by 1 base and J by 1 base, and 13 bases separated the two germline ends. Germline loops: CDR1 MNHEY, CDR2 SMNVEV (reference sequence). This CDR3 is 16 amino acids long.

CDR3 residues: CASSLGQGLVTNEKLFF. CDR3 in DNA: TGTGCCAGCAGCCTCGGACAGGGATTGGTAACTAATGAAAAACTGTTTTTT. V and J are TRBV11-2 and TRBJ1-4; 8 bases agree with TRBD1. Germline CDR1 reads SGHAT; CDR2 reads FQNNGV. V trimming: 5 bases; J trimming: 1 base; junction bases outside the gene matches: 9. The length of the CDR3 is 17 residues.

The sample holds a few counts of this clone. This sequence joins TRBV29-1 and TRBJ2-1, with D unresolved. The CDR3 loop spans 14 amino acids. Trimming pared 1 base from V and 8 bases from J, leaving 15 bases between. From germline, CDR1 is SQVTM and CDR2 ANQGSEA. The CDR3 DNA reads TGCAGCGTTGAAGGTCTGGCTGGGGTCGATGAGCAGTTCTTC. This codes for CSVEGLAGVDEQFF.

The chain links TRBV28 to TRBJ2-1, with TRBD2 matching over 7 bases. The CDR3 covers 19 residues. V gave up 4 bases and J gave up 4 bases; unmatched junction bases: 19. The germline V gene has CDR1 MDHEN and CDR2 SYDVKM. CDR3 loop: CASSSPLFGLAELYNEQFF. The CDR3 nucleotides are TGTGCCAGCAGTTCCCCCCTCTTTGGGCTAGCGGAACTATACAATGAGCAGTTCTTC.

As regards this clone: The junction shows a germline mismatch at one end, possibly a read error. V usage is TRBV5-6 and J usage is TRBJ1-5, with 8 bases matching TRBD1. Looked up from germline, CDR1 is SGHDT and CDR2 is YYEEEE. CDR3 length: 13 amino acids. As DNA, the CDR3 is TGTGCCAGCAGCTCAGGGGGCAAGCAGCCCCAGCATTTT. This encodes CASSSGGKQPQHF.

A few counts support this clone. The gene calls are TRBV29-1 and TRBJ1-2; the match to TRBD1 covers 8 bases. The V gene end was trimmed by 5 bases and the J gene end by 2 bases; junction bases not matched to a gene: 10. The CDR3 loop spans 15 amino acids. CDR1 SQVTM and CDR2 ANQGSEA come from the germline V gene. DNA of the CDR3: TGCAGCGTTCCCAGGTCAGGGGGCCGAAACTATGGCTACACCTTC. It specifies CSVPRSGGRNYGYTF.

The chain carries TRBV5-6 and TRBJ1-5; 8 bases are a match to TRBD1. The V segment lost 3 bases and the J segment 5 bases; nucleotides outside the gene matches: 7. This CDR3 has 15 residues. Germline V gene data show CDR1 as SGHDT and CDR2 as YYEEEE. The CDR3 region has the DNA TGTGCCAGCAGCTCAGGACAGGGCGGTTATCAGCCCCAGCATTTT. It encodes CASSSGQGGYQPQHF.

V usage is TRBV27 and J usage is TRBJ1-4; perhaps TRBD1 as D (5 bases). The V gene's germline CDR1 is MNHEY and CDR2 SMNVEV (reference sequence). The length of the CDR3 is 14 residues. The germline V and J ends were trimmed by 6 bases and 4 bases, with 12 bases remaining between them. CDR3 nucleotide sequence: TGTGCCAGCAGCACCCGGGACGGTAATGAAAAACTGTTTTTT. It yields the protein CASSTRDGNEKLFF.

This chain joins TRBV7-3 and TRBJ1-6, with D unresolved. The CDR3 loop spans 16 amino acids. V dropped 0 bases and J dropped 0 bases, with 6 bases sitting between them. The germline V gene encodes CDR1 SGHTA and CDR2 FQGTGA. The CDR3 coding sequence is TGTGCCAGCAGCTTAACGGGGAGCTCCTATAATTCACCCCTCCACTTT. Translated, it gives CASSLTGSSYNSPLHF.

This chain connects TRBV7-9 to TRBJ2-1; D uncertain. The germline CDR1 and CDR2 sequences are SEHNR and FQNEAQ (reference sequence). CDR3 size: 12 residues. Deletions cut 1 base from V and 10 bases from J, with 8 bases between. The CDR3 nucleotides read TGTGCCAGCAGCTTAGTGGAAGGGGAGCAGTTCTTC. Its protein product is CASSLVEGEQFF.

The V and J genes are TRBV9 and TRBJ2-1; 9 bases align to TRBD1. Trimming took 2 bases from V and 6 from J; bases not matched to a gene: 0. The CDR3 contains 13 residues. Germline V gene lookup returns CDR1 SGDLS and CDR2 YYNGEE. The CDR3 region is CASSVDRGNEQFF. In DNA form, the CDR3 reads TGTGCCAGCAGCGTGGACAGGGGCAATGAGCAGTTCTTC.

The rearrangement links TRBV5-5 to TRBJ2-5, with TRBD2 matching 11 bases. J lost 5 bases, V lost 5 bases, and 11 bases had no gene match. CDR1 SGHKS and CDR2 YYEKEE come from the germline V gene (reference sequence). The CDR3 length is 16 residues. The CDR3, as DNA: TGTGCCAGCAGTCGCTTCGGTACTAGCGGGAGCGAGACCCAGTACTTC. This encodes CASSRFGTSGSETQYF.

A few counts support this clone. The chain carries TRBV7-2 and TRBJ1-2; a possible D gene is TRBD1 (6 bases). Trimming stripped 5 bases from V and 4 bases from J, with 17 bases between. This CDR3 is built from 15 residues. Germline CDR1 reads SGHTA; CDR2 reads FQGNSA. Here the CDR3 reads CASSPLDSNAYGYTF. CDR3 in DNA: TGTGCCAGCAGCCCCCTGGACAGCAACGCCTATGGCTACACCTTC.

V usage is TRBV5-1 and J usage is TRBJ1-1; D perhaps matches TRBD1 (5 bases). CDR3 length: 14 residues. Germline assignment: CDR1 SGHRS and CDR2 YFSETQ. V lost 0 bases and J 5 bases, leaving 11 bases between the germline ends. The CDR3 sequence: CASSLAGQGTEAFF. CDR3 coding DNA: TGCGCCAGCAGCTTGGCCGGGCAGGGAACTGAAGCTTTCTTT.